This entry lists 4 T cell receptor beta chains sequenced from one sample in a study of cytomegalovirus exposure and HLA in healthy donors. The PCR was carried out with 60 Vbeta primers and 13 Jbeta primers. Clones were read by immunoSEQ multiplex PCR, and TCRdb kept only the in-frame ones, dropping some. This repertoire shows about 150,000 clones, roughly 80% found once; its top ten account for about 4%. Sequencing input: PBMCs. These receptors originate from a woman aged 35 to 49 in good health and CMV-seronegative.

The chain is built from TRBV5-1 and TRBJ2-5, with D tentatively TRBD2 (7 bases). The germline V gene has CDR1 SGHRS and CDR2 YFSETQ. The CDR3 is 15 residues long. Trimming removed 0 bases at V and 4 bases at J, with 13 bases between. The CDR3 is CASSLAPGGVETQYF. The DNA of the CDR3 is TGCGCCAGCAGCTTGGCTCCGGGGGGCGTAGAGACCCAGTACTTC.

The J gene is TRBJ2-1, the V gene TRBV28; TRBD2 is a possible D gene (5 bases). The V gene lost 5 bases and the J gene lost 8 bases, with 19 bases spanning the gap. Germline-derived CDR1 and CDR2 are MDHEN and SYDVKM. The CDR3 length is 15 residues. The CDR3 loop is CASSVPGIRAHEQFF. DNA for the CDR3: TGTGCCAGCAGTGTACCCGGGATAAGGGCCCATGAGCAGTTCTTC.

This clone was seen just once. The chain links TRBV10-3 to TRBJ2-7; D may be TRBD1 (6 bases). Trimming pared 4 bases from V and 4 bases from J, leaving 14 bases between. Germline CDR1 ENHRY, CDR2 SYGVKD. The CDR3 covers 14 residues. The CDR3 DNA is TGTGCCATCAGTGTGCTCGGACAGACTTACGAGCAGTACTTC. Translation gives CAISVLGQTYEQYF.

This clone came up once. This chain connects TRBV4-1 to TRBJ2-7; possibly TRBD2 for D (5 bases). V was shortened by 0 bases and J by 7 bases, with 13 bases between the two germline ends. The CDR3 length is 14 residues. Germline V lookup: CDR1 MGHRA, CDR2 YSYEKL. The CDR3 coding sequence is TGCGCCAGCAGCCAAGAGGATGCTTCGGGGGAGCAGTACTTC. It encodes CASSQEDASGEQYF.